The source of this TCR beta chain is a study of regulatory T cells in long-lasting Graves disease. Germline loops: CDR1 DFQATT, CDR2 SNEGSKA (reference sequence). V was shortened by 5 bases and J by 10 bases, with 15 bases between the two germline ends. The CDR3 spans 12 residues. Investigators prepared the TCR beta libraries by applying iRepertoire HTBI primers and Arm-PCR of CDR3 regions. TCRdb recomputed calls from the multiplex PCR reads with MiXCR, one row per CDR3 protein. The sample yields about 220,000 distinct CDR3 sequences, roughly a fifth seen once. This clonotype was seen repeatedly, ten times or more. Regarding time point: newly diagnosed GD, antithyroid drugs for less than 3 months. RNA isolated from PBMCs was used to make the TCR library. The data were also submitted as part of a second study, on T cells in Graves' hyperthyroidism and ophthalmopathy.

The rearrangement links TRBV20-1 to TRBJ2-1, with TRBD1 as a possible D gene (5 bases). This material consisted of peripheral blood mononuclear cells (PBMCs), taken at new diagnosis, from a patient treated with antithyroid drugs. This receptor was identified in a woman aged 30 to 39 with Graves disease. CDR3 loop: CSADDLKGEQFF. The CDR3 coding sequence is TGCAGTGCTGATGACTTGAAGGGGGAGCAGTTCTTC.